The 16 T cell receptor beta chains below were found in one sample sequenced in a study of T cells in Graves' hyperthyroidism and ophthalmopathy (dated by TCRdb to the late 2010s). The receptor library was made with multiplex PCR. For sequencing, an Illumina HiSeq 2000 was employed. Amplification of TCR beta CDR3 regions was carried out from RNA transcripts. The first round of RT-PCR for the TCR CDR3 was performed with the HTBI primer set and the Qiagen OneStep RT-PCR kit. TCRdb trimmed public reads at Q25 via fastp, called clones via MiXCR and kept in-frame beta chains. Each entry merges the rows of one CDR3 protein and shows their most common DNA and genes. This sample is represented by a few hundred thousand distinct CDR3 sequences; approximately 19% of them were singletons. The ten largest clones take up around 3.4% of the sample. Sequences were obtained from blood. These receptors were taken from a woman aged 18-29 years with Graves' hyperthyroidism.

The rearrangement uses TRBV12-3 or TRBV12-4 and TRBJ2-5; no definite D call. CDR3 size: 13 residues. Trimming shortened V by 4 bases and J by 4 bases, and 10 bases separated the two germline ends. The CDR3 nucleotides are TGTGCCAGCAGTTCCGGGTGGCGAGAGACCCAGTACTTC. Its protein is CASSSGWRETQYF.

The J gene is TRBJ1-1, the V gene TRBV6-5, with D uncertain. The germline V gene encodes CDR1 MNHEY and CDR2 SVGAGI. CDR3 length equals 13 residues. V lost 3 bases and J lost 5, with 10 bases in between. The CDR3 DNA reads TGTGCCAGCAGTTATACGGAGGAGACTGAAGCTTTCTTT. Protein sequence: CASSYTEETEAFF.

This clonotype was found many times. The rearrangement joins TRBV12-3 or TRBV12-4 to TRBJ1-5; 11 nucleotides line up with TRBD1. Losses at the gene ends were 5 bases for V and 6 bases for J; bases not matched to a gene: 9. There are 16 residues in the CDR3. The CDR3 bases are TGTGCCAGCAGTCCAGCGGACAGGGGGCATACTCAGCCCCAGCATTTT. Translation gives CASSPADRGHTQPQHF.

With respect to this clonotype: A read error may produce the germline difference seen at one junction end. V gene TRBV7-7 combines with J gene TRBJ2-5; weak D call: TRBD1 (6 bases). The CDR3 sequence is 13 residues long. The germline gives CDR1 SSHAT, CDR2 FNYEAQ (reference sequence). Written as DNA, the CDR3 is TGTGCTAGCAGCTTAGAGTCACAGGGGACCCAGTACTTC. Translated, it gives CASSLESQGTQYF. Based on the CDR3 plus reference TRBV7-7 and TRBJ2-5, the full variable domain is GAGVSQSPRYKVTKRGQDVTLRCDPISSHATLYWYQQALGQGPEFLTYFNYEAQPDKSGLPSDRFSAERPEGSISTLTIQRTEQRDSAMYRCASSLESQGTQYFGPGTRLLVL.

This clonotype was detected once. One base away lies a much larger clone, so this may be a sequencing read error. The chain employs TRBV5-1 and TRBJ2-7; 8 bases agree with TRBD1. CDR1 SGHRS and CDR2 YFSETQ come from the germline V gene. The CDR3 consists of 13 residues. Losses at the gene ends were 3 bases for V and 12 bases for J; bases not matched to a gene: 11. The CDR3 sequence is CASSWDRLEGLYF. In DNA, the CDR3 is TGCGCCAGCAGCTGGGACAGGCTTGAGGGGCTGTACTTC.

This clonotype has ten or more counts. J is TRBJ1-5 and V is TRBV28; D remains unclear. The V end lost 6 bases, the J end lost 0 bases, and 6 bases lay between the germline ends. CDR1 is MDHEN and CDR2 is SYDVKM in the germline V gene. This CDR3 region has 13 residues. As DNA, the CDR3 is TGTGCCAGCAGGCTTCATAGCAATCAGCCCCAGCATTTT. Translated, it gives CASRLHSNQPQHF.

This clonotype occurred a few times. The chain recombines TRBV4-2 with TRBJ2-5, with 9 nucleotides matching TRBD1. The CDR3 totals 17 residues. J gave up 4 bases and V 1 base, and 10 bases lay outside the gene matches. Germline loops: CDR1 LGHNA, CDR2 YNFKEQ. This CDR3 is CASSQVFLSDRGETQYF. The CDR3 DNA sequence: TGTGCCAGCAGCCAAGTATTTTTATCGGACAGGGGAGAGACCCAGTACTTC.

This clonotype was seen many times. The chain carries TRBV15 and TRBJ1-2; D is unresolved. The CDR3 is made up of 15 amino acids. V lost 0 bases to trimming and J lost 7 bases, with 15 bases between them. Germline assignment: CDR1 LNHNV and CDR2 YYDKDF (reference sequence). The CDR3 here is CATSRDPGYRFGYTF. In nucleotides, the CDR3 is TGTGCCACCAGCAGAGATCCGGGGTACAGATTTGGCTACACCTTC. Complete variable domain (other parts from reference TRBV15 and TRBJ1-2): DAMVIQNPRYQVTQFGKPVTLSCSQTLNHNVMYWYQQKSSQAPKLLFHYYDKDFNNEADTPDNFQSRRPNTSFCFLDIRSPGLGDTAMYLCATSRDPGYRFGYTFGSGTRLTVV.

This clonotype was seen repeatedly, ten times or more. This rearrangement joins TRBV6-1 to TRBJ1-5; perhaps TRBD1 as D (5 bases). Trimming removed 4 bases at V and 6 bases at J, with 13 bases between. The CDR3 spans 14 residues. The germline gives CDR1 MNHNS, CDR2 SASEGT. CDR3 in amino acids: CASSGAGIGQPQHF. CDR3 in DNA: TGTGCCAGCAGTGGGGCAGGGATCGGTCAGCCCCAGCATTTT.

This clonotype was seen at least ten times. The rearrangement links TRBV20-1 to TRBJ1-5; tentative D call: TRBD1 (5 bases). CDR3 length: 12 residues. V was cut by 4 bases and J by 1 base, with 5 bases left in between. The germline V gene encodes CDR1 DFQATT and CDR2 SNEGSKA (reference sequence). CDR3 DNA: TGCAGTGCTACAGGGAGCAATCAGCCCCAGCATTTT. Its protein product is CSATGSNQPQHF.

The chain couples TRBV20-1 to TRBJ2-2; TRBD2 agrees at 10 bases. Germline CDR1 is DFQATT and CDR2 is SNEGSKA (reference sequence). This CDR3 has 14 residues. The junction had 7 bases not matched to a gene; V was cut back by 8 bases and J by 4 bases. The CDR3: CSPAGGGGTGELFF. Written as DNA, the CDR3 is TGCAGTCCAGCGGGGGGGGGGGGCACCGGGGAGCTGTTTTTT.

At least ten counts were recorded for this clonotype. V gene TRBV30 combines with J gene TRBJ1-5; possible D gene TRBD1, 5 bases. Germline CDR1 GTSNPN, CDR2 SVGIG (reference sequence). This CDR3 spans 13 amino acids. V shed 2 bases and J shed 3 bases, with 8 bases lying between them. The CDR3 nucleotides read TGTGCCTGGAGTTCAGGGTACAATCAGCCCCAGCATTTT. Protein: CAWSSGYNQPQHF.

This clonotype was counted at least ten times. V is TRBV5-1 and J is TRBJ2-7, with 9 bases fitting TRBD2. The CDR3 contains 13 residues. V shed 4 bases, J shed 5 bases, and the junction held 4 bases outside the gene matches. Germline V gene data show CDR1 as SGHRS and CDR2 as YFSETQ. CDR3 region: CASSLGLAHEQYF. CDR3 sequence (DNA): TGCGCCAGCAGCCTGGGACTAGCTCACGAGCAGTACTTC.

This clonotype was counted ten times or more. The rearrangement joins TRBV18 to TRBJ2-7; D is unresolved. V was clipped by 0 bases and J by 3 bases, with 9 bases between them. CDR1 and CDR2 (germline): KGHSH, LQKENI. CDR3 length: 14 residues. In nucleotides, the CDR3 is TGTGCCAGCTCACCACCGAGACCAGACTACGAGCAGTACTTC. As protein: CASSPPRPDYEQYF.

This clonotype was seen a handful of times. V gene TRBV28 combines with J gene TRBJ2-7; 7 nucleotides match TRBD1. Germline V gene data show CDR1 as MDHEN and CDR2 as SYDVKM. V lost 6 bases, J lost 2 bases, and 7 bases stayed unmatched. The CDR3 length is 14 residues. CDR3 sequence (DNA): TGTGCCAGCAGCTCCGGGACAGTGACCTACGAGCAGTACTTC. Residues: CASSSGTVTYEQYF.

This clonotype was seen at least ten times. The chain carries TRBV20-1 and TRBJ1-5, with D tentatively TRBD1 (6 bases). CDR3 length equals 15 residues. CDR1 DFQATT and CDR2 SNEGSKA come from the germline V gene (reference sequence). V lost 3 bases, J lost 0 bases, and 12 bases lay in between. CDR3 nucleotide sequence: TGCAGTGCTAGCGGTCAGGGACATAGCAATCAGCCCCAGCATTTT. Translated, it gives CSASGQGHSNQPQHF.